The source of this T cell receptor beta chain is a study of identical twins. Template switching introduced a universal primer site, and the cDNA bore unique molecular identifiers. TCRdb re-analysed the 5' RACE reads in MiXCR, keeping a single row per CDR3 protein. The sample comprises fewer than 650,000 distinct CDR3 sequences, more than 9% of which are singletons, and more than 2.5% rests with the top ten. The study, taken as a whole, reports: Insertions were reduced in abundant cord blood beta clonotypes but not in memory repertoires.

As concerns this clonotype: Antigen unknown.

The ends were cut back, 4 bases at V and 6 bases at J, with 18 bases in the middle. The CDR3 runs 15 residues. Germline assignment: CDR1 SGDLS and CDR2 YYNGEE. The sample was also reused in another study, on yellow fever vaccine responses in identical twins.

This TCR was sampled from a woman younger than 30 in good health. The chain uses TRBV9 and TRBJ2-3, with D perhaps matching TRBD1 (8 bases). The sample comprised PBMCs. The DNA for the CDR3 is TGTGCCAGCAGCCCCCGACAGGGGCGGGGGGATACGCAGTATTTT. It is translated as CASSPRQGRGDTQYF. Complete variable domain (other parts from reference TRBV9 and TRBJ2-3): DSGVTQTPKHLITATGQRVTLRCSPRSGDLSVYWYQQSLDQGLQFLIQYYNGEERAKGNILERFSAQQFPDLHSELNLSSLELGDSALYFCASSPRQGRGDTQYFGPGTRLTVL.